Here is one T cell receptor beta chain with its context. The antigen is not known. TCRdb keeps only in-frame clones here, not all; method: immunoSEQ multiplex PCR. The sample comprises 150,000 to 200,000 clones, about 90% of which are singletons, and approximately 2.5% rests with the top ten. These data belong to a study of T cell responses to AZD1222 COVID-19 vaccine. The V gene lost 2 bases and the J gene lost 9 bases, with 12 bases spanning the gap. The CDR3 has 13 amino acids. Germline V gives CDR1 SGHTS, CDR2 YDEGEE. Study results and limitations: None of the repertoires were sampled until the peak T cell response had passed. A rise in Spike-specific TCR breadth and depth followed two AZD1222 doses. In the spike-specific TCR repertoire, nearly half reportedly target unmutated variant regions.

This clonotype was obtained from an adult in good health. This specimen was peripheral blood, taken on day 0 of MenACWY control vaccination. The genes are TRBV5-8 and TRBJ2-1; D not resolved. The CDR3 spells CASSFGLLREQFF. The DNA of the CDR3 is TGTGCCAGCAGCTTTGGGCTCCTCCGTGAGCAGTTCTTC.